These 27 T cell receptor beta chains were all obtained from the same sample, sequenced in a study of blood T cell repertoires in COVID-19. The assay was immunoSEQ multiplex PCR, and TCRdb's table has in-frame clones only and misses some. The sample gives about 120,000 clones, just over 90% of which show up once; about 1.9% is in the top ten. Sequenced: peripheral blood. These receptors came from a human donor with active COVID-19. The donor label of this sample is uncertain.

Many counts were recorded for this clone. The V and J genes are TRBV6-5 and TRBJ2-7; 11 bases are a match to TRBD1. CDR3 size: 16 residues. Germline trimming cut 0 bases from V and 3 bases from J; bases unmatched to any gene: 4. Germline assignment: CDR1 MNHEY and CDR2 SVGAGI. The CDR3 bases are TGTGCCAGCAGTTACTCCACCGGGACAGGGGGCTACGAGCAGTACTTC. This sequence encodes CASSYSTGTGGYEQYF.

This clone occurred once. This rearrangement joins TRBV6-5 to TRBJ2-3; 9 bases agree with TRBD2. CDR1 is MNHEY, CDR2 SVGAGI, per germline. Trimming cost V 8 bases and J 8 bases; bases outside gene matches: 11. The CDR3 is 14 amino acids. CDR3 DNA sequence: TGTGCCAGCCGACTAGCGGCCCTTCACGGTACGCAGTATTTT. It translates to CASRLAALHGTQYF.

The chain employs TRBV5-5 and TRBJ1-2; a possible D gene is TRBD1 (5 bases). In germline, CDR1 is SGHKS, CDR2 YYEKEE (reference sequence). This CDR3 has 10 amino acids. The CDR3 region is CPPGGYGYTF. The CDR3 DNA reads TGTCCGCCCGGGGGCTATGGCTACACCTTC.

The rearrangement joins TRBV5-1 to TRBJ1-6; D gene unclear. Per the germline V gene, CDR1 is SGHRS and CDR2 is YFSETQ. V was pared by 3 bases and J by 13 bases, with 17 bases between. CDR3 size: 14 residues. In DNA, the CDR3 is TGCGCCAGCAGCTCGGAAACTTGGGAGACGCCCCTCCACTTT. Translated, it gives CASSSETWETPLHF.

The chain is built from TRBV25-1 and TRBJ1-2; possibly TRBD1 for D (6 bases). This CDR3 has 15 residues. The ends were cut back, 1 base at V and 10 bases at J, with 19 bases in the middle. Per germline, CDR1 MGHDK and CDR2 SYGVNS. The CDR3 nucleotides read TGTGCCAGCAGTGAATGGGGTTCGGGACAACGAATCTACACCTTC. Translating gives CASSEWGSGQRIYTF.

CDR3 DNA: TGTGCCAGCAGCCCCGACAGGACAGCTACATACGAGCAGTACTTC. Translating it yields CASSPDRTATYEQYF. This rearrangement joins TRBV6-5 to TRBJ2-7; perhaps TRBD1 as D (6 bases). The germline V and J ends were trimmed by 6 bases and 4 bases, with 19 bases remaining between them. CDR1 is MNHEY, CDR2 SVGAGI, per germline. The CDR3 spans 15 residues.

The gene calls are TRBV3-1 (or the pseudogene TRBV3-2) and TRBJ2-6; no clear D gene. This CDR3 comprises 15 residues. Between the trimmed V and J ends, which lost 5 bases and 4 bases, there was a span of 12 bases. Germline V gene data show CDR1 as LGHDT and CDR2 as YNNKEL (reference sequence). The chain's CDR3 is CASSYASSGANVLTF. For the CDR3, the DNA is TGTGCCAGCAGCTACGCGAGTTCCGGGGCCAACGTCCTGACTTTC.

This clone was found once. CDR3 bases: TGTGCCACCAGAGGGACAGGGGGAGATACGCAGTATTTT. Translated: CATRGTGGDTQYF. J is TRBJ2-3 and V is TRBV25-1; 11 bases agree with TRBD1. Trimming at V came to 10 bases and at J to 5 bases, leaving 5 bases not matched to a gene. This CDR3 comprises 13 residues. The germline V gene encodes CDR1 MGHDK and CDR2 SYGVNS.

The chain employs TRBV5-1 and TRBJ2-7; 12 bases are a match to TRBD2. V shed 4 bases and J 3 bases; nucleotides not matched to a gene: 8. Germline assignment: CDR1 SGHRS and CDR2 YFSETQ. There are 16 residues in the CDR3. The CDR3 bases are TGCGCCAGCAGCCCTAAGACTAGCGGGGGTATCTACGAGCAGTACTTC. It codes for CASSPKTSGGIYEQYF. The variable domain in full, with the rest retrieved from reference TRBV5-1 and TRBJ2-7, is KAGVTQTPRYLIKTRGQQVTLSCSPISGHRSVSWYQQTPGQGLQFLFEYFSETQRNKGNFPGRFSGRQFSNSRSEMNVSTLELGDSALYLCASSPKTSGGIYEQYFGPGTRLTVT.

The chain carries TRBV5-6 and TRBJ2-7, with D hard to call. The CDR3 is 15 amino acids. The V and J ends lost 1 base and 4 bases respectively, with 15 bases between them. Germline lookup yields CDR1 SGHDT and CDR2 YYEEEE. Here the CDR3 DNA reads TGTGCCAGCAGCTTGCTAGGAAACCAGATTTACGAGCAGTACTTC. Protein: CASSLLGNQIYEQYF.

CDR3 coding DNA: TGTGCCAGCAGCTCGGTTATAGCCAAAAACATTCAGTACTTC. This codes for CASSSVIAKNIQYF. This chain connects TRBV7-8 to TRBJ2-4, with no clear D. The germline V and J ends were trimmed by 4 bases and 0 bases, with 7 bases remaining between them. This CDR3 has 14 residues. Germline V gives CDR1 SGHVS, CDR2 FQNEAQ.

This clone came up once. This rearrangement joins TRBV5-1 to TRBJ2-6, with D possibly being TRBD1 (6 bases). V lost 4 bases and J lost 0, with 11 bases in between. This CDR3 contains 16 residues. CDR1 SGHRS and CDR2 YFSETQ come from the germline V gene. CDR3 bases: TGCGCCAGCAGCCCGACAGGCTACTCTGGGGCCAACGTCCTGACTTTC. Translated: CASSPTGYSGANVLTF.

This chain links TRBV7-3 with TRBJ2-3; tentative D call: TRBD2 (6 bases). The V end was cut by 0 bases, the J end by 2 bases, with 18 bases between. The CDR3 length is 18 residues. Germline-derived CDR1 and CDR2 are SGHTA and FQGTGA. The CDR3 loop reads CASSLTFLTSRLTDTQYF. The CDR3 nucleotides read TGTGCCAGCAGCTTAACCTTCTTAACTAGCCGTCTCACAGATACGCAGTATTTT.

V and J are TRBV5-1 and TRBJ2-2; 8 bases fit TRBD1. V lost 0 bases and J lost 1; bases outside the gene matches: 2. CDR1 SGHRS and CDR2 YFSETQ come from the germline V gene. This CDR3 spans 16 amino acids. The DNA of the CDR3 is TGCGCCAGCAGCTTGGCTGGGACAGGGAACACCGGGGAGCTGTTTTTT. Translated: CASSLAGTGNTGELFF.

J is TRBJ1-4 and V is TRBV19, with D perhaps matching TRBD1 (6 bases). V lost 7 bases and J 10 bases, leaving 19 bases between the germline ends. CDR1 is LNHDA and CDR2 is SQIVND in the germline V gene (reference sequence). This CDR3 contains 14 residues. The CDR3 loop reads CASKGEGRPGKLFF. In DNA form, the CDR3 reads TGTGCCAGTAAGGGGGAGGGGCGGCCAGGAAAACTGTTTTTT.

CDR3 residues: CASSQDMGGRETQYF. As DNA, the CDR3 is TGCGCCAGCAGCCAAGATATGGGGGGTCGGGAGACCCAGTACTTC. The rearrangement links TRBV4-3 to TRBJ2-5; TRBD2 is a possible D gene (6 bases). Germline V gene sequence: CDR1 LGHNA, CDR2 YSLEER. The CDR3 spans 15 residues. Trimming removed 0 bases at V and 5 bases at J, with 13 bases between.

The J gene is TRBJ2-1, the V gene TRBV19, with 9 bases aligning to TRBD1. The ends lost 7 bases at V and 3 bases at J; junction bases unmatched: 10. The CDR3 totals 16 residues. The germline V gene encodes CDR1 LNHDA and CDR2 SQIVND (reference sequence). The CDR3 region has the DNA TGTGCCAGTACCTCATCGCCGGGACAGGGCTACAATGAGCAGTTCTTC. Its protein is CASTSSPGQGYNEQFF. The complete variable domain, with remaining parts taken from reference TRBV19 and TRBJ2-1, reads DGGITQSPKYLFRKEGQNVTLSCEQNLNHDAMYWYRQDPGQGLRLIYYSQIVNDFQKGDIAEGYSVSREKKESFPLTVTSAQKNPTAFYLCASTSSPGQGYNEQFFGPGTRLTVL.

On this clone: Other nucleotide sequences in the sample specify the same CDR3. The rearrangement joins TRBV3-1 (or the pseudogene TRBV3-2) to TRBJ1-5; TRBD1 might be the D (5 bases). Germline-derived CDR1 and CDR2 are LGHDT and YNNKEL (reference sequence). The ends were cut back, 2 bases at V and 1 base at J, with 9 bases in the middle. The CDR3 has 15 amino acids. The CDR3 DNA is TGTGCCAGCAGCCAATCTCAGGGCAGCAATCAGCCCCAGCATTTT. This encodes CASSQSQGSNQPQHF.

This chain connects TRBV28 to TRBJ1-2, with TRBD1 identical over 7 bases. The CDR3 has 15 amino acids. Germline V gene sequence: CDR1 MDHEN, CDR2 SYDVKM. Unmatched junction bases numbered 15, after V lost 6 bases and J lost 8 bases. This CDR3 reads CASRGGLGARVGYTF. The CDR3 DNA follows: TGTGCCAGCAGAGGGGGCTTGGGGGCCCGTGTAGGCTACACCTTC.

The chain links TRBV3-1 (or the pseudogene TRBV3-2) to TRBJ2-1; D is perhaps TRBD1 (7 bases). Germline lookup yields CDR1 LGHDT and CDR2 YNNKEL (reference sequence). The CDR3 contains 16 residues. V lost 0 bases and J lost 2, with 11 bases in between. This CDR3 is CASSQDTRGAYNEQFF. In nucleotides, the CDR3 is TGTGCCAGCAGCCAAGATACCAGGGGGGCCTACAATGAGCAGTTCTTC.

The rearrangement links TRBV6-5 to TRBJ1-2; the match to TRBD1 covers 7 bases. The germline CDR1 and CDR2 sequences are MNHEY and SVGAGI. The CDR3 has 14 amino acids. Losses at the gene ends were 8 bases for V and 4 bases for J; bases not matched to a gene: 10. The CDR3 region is CASAFDRAPYGYTF. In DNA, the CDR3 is TGTGCCAGCGCCTTCGACAGGGCCCCCTATGGCTACACCTTC.

The CDR3 is CASSYSGLGSEQFF. The CDR3 nucleotides are TGTGCCAGCAGTTACTCTGGACTAGGGAGTGAGCAGTTCTTC. The chain couples TRBV6-2 or TRBV6-3 to TRBJ2-1; 7 bases fit TRBD2. Unmatched junction bases numbered 5, after V lost 0 bases and J lost 9 bases. The CDR3 consists of 14 residues. Germline CDR1 and CDR2: MNHEY and SVGEGT.

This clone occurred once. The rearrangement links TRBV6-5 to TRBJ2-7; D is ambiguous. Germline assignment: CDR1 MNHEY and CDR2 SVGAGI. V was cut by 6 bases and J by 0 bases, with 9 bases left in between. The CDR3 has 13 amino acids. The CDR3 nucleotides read TGTGCCAGCAGACGGTCGAGCTCCTACGAGCAGTACTTC. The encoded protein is CASRRSSSYEQYF.

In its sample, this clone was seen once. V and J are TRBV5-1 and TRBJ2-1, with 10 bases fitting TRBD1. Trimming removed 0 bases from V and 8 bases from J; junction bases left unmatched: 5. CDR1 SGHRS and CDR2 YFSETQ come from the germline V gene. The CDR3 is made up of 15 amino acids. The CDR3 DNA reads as TGCGCCAGCAGCTTGGTTCCCGGGACAGGGGATGAGCAGTTCTTC. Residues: CASSLVPGTGDEQFF.

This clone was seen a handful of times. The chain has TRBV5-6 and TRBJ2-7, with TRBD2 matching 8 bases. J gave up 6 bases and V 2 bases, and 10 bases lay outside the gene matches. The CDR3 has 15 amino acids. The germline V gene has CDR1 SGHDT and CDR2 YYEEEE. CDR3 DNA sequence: TGTGCCAGCAGCTTATTGGCGGGGGGCCCCACCGAGCAGTACTTC. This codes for CASSLLAGGPTEQYF.

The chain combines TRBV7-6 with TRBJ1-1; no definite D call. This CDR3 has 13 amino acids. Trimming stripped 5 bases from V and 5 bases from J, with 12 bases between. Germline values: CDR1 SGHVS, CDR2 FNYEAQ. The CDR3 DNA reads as TGTGCCAGCAGCCTCAACACCGGGACTGAAGCTTTCTTT. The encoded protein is CASSLNTGTEAFF.

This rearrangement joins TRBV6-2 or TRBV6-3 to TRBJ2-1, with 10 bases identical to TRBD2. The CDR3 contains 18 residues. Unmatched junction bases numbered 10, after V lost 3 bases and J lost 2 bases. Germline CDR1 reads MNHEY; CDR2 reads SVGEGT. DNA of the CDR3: TGTGCCAGCAGTTATCATTTTGGGCTAGCGGGGGCCTACAATGAGCAGTTCTTC. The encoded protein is CASSYHFGLAGAYNEQFF.